A selection of T cell receptor beta chains follows, all from one sample in a study of PD-L1 blockade in urothelial cancer. Profiled with immunoSEQ multiplex PCR; TCRdb holds only in-frame clones, not every one. Of about 36,000 clones in the sample, roughly 36% were seen once. Sequenced material: tumor tissue, taken before atezolizumab (anti-PD-L1) treatment. These receptors originate from a man between 60 and 70 years old with urothelial cancer. The CDR3 runs from the conserved cysteine through the conserved F or W. The D gene is left open where the match is weak.

v_call | d_call | cdr3_aa
TRBV6-8 | TRBD1 | CAISGTGGITEAFF
TRBV6-7 | . | CATISGANQPQHF
TRBV23-1 | . | CASSQSEENTEAFF
TRBV6-8 | TRBD1 | CASSDGTGGSYGYTF
TRBV30 | . | CAWSRDTEAFF
TRBV19 | . | CASSDPFRGVNWQFF
TRBV11-3 | . | CASSLRGAPGELFF
TRBV2 | . | CASSLDSYGYTF
TRBV6-8 | . | CASSLDYDSEQYF
TRBV11-3 | TRBD1 | CASSRGGFNEKLFF
TRBV6-8 | . | CASSPEGGQPQHF
TRBV6-8 | TRBD1 | CASSGTGVTYEQYF
TRBV19 | . | CASSIESRGADSPLHF
TRBV30 | . | CAWSAVGGSSYNSPLHF
TRBV19 | TRBD2 | CASTTSGSREQYF
TRBV6-1 | . | CASSESVGEQYF
TRBV9 | . | CASTSSSYNSPLHF
TRBV5-1 | . | CASSLGTTNVFDEQYF
TRBV19 | . | CASQIGSNQPQHF
TRBV19 | . | CASSPYGGGAGGANVLTF
TRBV5-1 | TRBD2 | CASSLGLAGQGEQFF
TRBV6-8 | TRBD1 | CASSHHGQANEKLFF
TRBV12-5 | . | CASTSRVGEQYF
TRBV27 | . | CASSLSRGHYGYTF
TRBV19 | . | CASSTPKGRGLEKLFF
TRBV11-3 | . | CASSLEPGQTNYGYTF
TRBV28 | . | CASTSLGDVAGYTF
TRBV5-1 | . | CASSLITSQGYNEQFF
TRBV23-1 | . | CASSRPGRPYGYTF
TRBV6-8 | TRBD1 | CASTDQGDLPQHF
TRBV28 | . | CASRFRQPNTGELFF
TRBV6-8 | TRBD1 | CASSGQGGSYNEQFF
TRBV6-8 | TRBD2 | CASRSGTRTVKNIQYF
TRBV28 | . | CASSPPSTDTQYF
TRBV6-8 | . | CASSRSFQETQYF
TRBV12-5 | TRBD2 | CASGRGGLETQYF
TRBV7-1 | . | CASSLVGSGELFF